The 3 T cell receptor beta chains listed next were all sequenced from one sample in a study of blood T cell repertoires in COVID-19. Repertoires were generated with immunoSEQ multiplex PCR, while TCRdb's copy carries only in-frame clones and drops some. The sample has more than 100,000 clones; 85% to 90% are singletons. Sequenced sample: peripheral blood. The receptors shown here come from a man aged 50-59 years with active or convalescent COVID-19.

Points on this clone: This sample also contains other DNA sequences that code for the same CDR3. The chain joins TRBV5-1 to TRBJ2-7; possibly TRBD1 for D (5 bases). With 0 bases removed from V and 1 base from J, the gap between germline ends came to 8 bases. The CDR3 spans 14 residues. Germline CDR1 is SGHRS and CDR2 is YFSETQ. DNA for the CDR3: TGCGCCAGCAGCTTGGGCCAGGGTTCCTACGAGCAGTACTTC. Encoded protein: CASSLGQGSYEQYF.

The chain is built from TRBV19 and TRBJ1-1; perhaps TRBD1 as D (5 bases). Deletions cut 3 bases from V and 3 bases from J, with 11 bases between. CDR3 length: 14 residues. CDR1 is LNHDA, CDR2 SQIVND, per germline (reference sequence). Written as DNA, the CDR3 is TGTGCCAGTAGTATCAGGGCTTGGGACACTGAAGCTTTCTTT. Protein sequence: CASSIRAWDTEAFF. The full variable domain, with the rest looked up from reference TRBV19 and TRBJ1-1, is DGGITQSPKYLFRKEGQNVTLSCEQNLNHDAMYWYRQDPGQGLRLIYYSQIVNDFQKGDIAEGYSVSREKKESFPLTVTSAQKNPTAFYLCASSIRAWDTEAFFGQGTRLTVV.

This clone was seen more than once but under ten times. The rearrangement joins TRBV5-1 to TRBJ1-1, with 9 bases identical to TRBD1. The V segment lost 4 bases and the J segment 0 bases; nucleotides outside the gene matches: 10. CDR1 is SGHRS, CDR2 YFSETQ, per germline. This CDR3 contains 17 residues. CDR3 loop: CASSPPPGQGMNTEAFF. CDR3 DNA sequence: TGCGCCAGCAGCCCCCCCCCGGGACAGGGTATGAACACTGAAGCTTTCTTT.